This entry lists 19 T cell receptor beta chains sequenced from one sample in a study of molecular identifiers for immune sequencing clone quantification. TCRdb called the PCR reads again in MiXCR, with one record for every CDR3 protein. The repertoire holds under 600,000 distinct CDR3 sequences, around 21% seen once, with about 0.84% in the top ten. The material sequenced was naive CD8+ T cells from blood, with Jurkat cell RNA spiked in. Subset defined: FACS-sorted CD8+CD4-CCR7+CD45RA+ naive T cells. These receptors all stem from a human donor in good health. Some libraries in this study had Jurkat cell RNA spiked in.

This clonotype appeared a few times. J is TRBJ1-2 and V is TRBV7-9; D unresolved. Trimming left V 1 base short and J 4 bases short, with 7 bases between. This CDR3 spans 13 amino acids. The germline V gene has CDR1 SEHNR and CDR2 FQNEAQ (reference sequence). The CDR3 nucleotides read TGTGCCAGCAGCTTAGTCGGTGGCTATGGCTACACCTTC. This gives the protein CASSLVGGYGYTF.

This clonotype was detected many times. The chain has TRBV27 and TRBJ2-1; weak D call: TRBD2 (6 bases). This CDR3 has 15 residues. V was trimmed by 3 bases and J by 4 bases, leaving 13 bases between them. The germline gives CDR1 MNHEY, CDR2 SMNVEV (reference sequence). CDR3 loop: CASSFGGLAYNEQFF. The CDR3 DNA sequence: TGTGCCAGCAGTTTTGGAGGGCTGGCGTACAATGAGCAGTTCTTC.

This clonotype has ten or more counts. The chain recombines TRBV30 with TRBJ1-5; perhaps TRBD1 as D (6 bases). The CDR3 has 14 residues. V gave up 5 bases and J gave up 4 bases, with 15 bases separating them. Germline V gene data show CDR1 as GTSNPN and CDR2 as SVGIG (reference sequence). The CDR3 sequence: CAWATGTGNQPQHF. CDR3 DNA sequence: TGTGCCTGGGCCACAGGGACGGGGAATCAGCCCCAGCATTTT.

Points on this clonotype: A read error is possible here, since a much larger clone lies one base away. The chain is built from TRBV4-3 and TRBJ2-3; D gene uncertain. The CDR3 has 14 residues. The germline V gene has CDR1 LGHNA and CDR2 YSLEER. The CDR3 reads CASSQDMTTDTRYF. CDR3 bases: TGCGCCAGCAGCCAAGATATGACCACAGATACGCGGTATTTT.

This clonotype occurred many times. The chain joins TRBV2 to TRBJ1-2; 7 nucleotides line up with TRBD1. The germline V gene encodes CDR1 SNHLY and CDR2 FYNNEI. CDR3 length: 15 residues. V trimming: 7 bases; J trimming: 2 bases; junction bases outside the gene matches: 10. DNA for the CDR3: TGTGCCAGCAATAACCCAACAGGGGCGAACTATGGCTACACCTTC. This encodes CASNNPTGANYGYTF.

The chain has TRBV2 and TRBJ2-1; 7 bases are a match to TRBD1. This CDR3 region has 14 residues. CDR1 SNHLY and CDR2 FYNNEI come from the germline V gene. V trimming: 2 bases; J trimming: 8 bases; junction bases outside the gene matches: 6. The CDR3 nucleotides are TGTGCCAGCAGTGAATTAAACAGGGGCGATGAGCAGTTCTTC. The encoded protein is CASSELNRGDEQFF.

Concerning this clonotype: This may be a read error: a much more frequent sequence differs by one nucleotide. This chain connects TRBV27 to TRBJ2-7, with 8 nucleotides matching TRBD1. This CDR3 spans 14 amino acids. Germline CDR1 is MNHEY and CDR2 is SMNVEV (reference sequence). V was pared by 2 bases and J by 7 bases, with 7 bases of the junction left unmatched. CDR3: CASSLRYRGSEQYF. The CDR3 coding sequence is TGTGCCAGCAGTTTACGTTACAGGGGGAGTGAGCAGTACTTC.

CDR3 loop: CASSQPGQPGNTIYF. In nucleotides, the CDR3 is TGTGCCAGCAGCCAACCCGGACAGCCTGGAAACACCATATATTTT. This sequence joins TRBV5-3 and TRBJ1-3, with a possible D match to TRBD1 (6 bases). TRBV5-3 is an ORF, with its function uncertain. The CDR3 contains 15 residues. V gave up 8 bases and J gave up 2 bases, with 17 bases separating them.

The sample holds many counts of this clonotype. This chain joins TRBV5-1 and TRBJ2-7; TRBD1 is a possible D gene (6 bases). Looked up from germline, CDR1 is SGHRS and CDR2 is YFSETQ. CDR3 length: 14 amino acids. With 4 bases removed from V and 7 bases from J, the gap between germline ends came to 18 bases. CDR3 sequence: CASSLLTGSKEQYF. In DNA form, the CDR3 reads TGCGCCAGCAGCCTATTAACAGGGAGTAAAGAGCAGTACTTC.

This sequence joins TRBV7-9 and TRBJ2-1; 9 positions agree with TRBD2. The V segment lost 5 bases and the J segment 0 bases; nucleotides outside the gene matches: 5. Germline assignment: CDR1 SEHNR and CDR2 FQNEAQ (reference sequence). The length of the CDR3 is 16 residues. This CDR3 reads CASSASSGGSYNEQFF. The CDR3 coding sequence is TGTGCCAGCAGCGCTAGTAGCGGGGGCTCCTACAATGAGCAGTTCTTC.

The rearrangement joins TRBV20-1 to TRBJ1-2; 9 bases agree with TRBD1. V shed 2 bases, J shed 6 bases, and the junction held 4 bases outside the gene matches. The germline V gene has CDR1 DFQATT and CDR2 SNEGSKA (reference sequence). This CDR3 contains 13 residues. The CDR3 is CSARRTGEDGYTF. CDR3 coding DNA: TGCAGTGCTAGACGGACAGGGGAGGATGGCTACACCTTC.

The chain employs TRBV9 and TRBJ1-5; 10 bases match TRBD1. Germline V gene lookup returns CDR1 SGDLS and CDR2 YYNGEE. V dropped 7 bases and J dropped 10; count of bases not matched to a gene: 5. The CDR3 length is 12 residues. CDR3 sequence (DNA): TGTGCCAGCGGGGACAGGGGTTATCCCCAGCATTTT. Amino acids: CASGDRGYPQHF.

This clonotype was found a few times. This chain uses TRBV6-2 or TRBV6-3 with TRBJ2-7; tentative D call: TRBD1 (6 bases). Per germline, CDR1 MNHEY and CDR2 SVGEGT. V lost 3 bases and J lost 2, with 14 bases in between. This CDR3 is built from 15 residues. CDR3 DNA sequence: TGTGCCAGCAGTTATGGTTCAGGGGACACCTACGAGCAGTACTTC. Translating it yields CASSYGSGDTYEQYF.

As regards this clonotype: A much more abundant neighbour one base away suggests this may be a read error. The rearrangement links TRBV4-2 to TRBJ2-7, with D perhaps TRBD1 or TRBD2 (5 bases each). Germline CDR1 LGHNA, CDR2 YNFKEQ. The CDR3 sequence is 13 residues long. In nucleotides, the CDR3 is TGTGCCAGCAGCCAAGACGGGACGTACGGGCAGTACTTC. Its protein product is CASSQDGTYGQYF.

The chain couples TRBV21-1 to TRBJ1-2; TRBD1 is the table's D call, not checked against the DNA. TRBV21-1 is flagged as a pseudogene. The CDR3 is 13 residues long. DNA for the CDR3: TGTGCCAGCAGCAAGGGACAGCACTATGGCTACACCTTC. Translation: CASSKGQHYGYTF.

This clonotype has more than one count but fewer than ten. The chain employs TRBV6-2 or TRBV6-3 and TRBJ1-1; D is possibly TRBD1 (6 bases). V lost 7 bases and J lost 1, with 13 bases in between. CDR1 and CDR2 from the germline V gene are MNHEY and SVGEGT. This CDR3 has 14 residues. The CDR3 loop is CASKQRGTNTEAFF. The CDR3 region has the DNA TGTGCCAGCAAACAAAGGGGGACGAACACTGAAGCTTTCTTT.

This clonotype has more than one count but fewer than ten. Here the CDR3 reads CASSSPGTGLIEAFF. CDR3 bases: TGTGCCAGCAGCTCCCCCGGGACAGGGTTGATAGAAGCTTTCTTT. The genes are TRBV7-9 and TRBJ1-1; 9 nucleotides align to TRBD1. Losses at the gene ends were 4 bases for V and 8 bases for J; bases not matched to a gene: 11. Germline assignment: CDR1 SEHNR and CDR2 FQNEAQ (reference sequence). The CDR3 is 15 amino acids.

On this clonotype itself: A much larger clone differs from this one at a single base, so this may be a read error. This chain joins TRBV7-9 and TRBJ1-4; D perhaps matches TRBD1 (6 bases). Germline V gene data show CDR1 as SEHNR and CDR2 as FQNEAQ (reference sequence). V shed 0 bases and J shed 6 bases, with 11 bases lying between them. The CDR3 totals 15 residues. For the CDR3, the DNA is TGTGCCAGCAGCTTAGCCCAGGGGAGGGATGAAAAACTGTTTTTT. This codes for CASSLAQGRDEKLFF.

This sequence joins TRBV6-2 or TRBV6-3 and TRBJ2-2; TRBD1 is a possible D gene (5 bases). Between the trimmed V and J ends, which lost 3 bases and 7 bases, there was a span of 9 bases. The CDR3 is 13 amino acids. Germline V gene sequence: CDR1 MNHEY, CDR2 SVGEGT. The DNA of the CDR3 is TGTGCCAGCAGTTATGGCAGGGTCGGGGAGCTGTTTTTT. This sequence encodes CASSYGRVGELFF.